The 11 T cell receptor beta chains below all came from one sample that was sequenced in a study of control samples from healthy donors and cancer patients. Profiling relied on immunoSEQ multiplex PCR, and the TCRdb table lists in-frame clones only, not all of them. The sample yields about 130,000 clones, about 92% seen once. The sample comprised blood. The receptors here all came from a woman in her 50s in good health.

The chain employs TRBV7-9 and TRBJ2-7, with D perhaps being TRBD1 or TRBD2 (5 bases each). The germline V and J ends were trimmed by 3 bases and 5 bases, with 11 bases remaining between them. The CDR3 has 13 residues. Germline V CDR1 and CDR2: SEHNR, FQNEAQ (reference sequence). The chain's CDR3 is CASSFSGSHEQYF. In DNA form, the CDR3 reads TGTGCCAGCAGCTTTTCAGGGAGCCACGAGCAGTACTTC.

The chain uses TRBV30 and TRBJ1-5; 11 nucleotides align to TRBD1. Losses at the gene ends were 3 bases for V and 5 bases for J; bases not matched to a gene: 6. CDR3 length: 15 amino acids. Germline loops: CDR1 GTSNPN, CDR2 SVGIG (reference sequence). CDR3 sequence reads: CAWRPSDRGHQPQHF. CDR3 coding DNA: TGTGCCTGGAGGCCCTCGGACAGGGGGCATCAGCCCCAGCATTTT.

The rearrangement links TRBV19 to TRBJ1-1; no firm D call. CDR1 is LNHDA, CDR2 SQIVND, per germline (reference sequence). The CDR3 covers 13 residues. V was trimmed by 3 bases and J by 10 bases, leaving 15 bases between them. The DNA of the CDR3 is TGTGCCAGTAGTATCGGGATACCGGGTGTAGCTTTCTTT. This gives the protein CASSIGIPGVAFF.

The gene calls are TRBV5-1 and TRBJ2-3; D is ambiguous. CDR1 is SGHRS and CDR2 is YFSETQ in the germline V gene. CDR3 length equals 13 residues. Trimming removed 4 bases from V and 2 bases from J, with 8 bases in between. As DNA, the CDR3 is TGCGCCAGCAGCCCCGACATCACAGATACGCAGTATTTT. Residues: CASSPDITDTQYF.

The chain recombines TRBV6-5 with TRBJ2-3, with D hard to call. Germline V gene lookup returns CDR1 MNHEY and CDR2 SVGAGI. The CDR3 covers 13 residues. Trimming left V 4 bases short and J 4 bases short, with 9 bases between. CDR3 nucleotides: TGTGCCAGCAGTTCCTATAGTTCAGATACGCAGTATTTT. The encoded protein is CASSSYSSDTQYF.

The rearrangement joins TRBV7-8 to TRBJ2-1, with 10 bases aligning to TRBD2. CDR3 length: 14 amino acids. Losses at the gene ends were 4 bases for V and 9 bases for J; bases not matched to a gene: 6. CDR1 and CDR2 from the germline V gene are SGHVS and FQNEAQ. As DNA, the CDR3 is TGTGCCAGCAGCTCACTAGCGGGAAGGGGTGAGCAGTTCTTC. The encoded protein is CASSSLAGRGEQFF.

The V and J genes are TRBV6-5 and TRBJ2-7; 7 nucleotides line up with TRBD1. Trimming at V came to 6 bases and at J to 7 bases, leaving 3 bases not matched to a gene. Germline V gene lookup returns CDR1 MNHEY and CDR2 SVGAGI. The CDR3 runs 11 residues. The CDR3 DNA reads as TGTGCCAGCAGACAGACAGGGGAGCAGTACTTC. Translating gives CASRQTGEQYF.

The sample holds a few counts of this clone. The gene calls are TRBV25-1 and TRBJ2-1; D gene unclear. Germline lookup yields CDR1 MGHDK and CDR2 SYGVNS. The CDR3 contains 14 residues. V shed 6 bases and J shed 1 base, with 10 bases lying between them. The CDR3 region is CASRKGGSYNEQFF. DNA of the CDR3: TGTGCCAGCAGAAAGGGTGGGTCCTACAATGAGCAGTTCTTC.

V is TRBV28 and J is TRBJ2-7; weak D call: TRBD1 (6 bases). This CDR3 spans 12 amino acids. Germline CDR1 and CDR2: MDHEN and SYDVKM. V lost 6 bases and J lost 4, with 10 bases in between. The CDR3 sequence: CASRQGIYEQYF. Here the CDR3 DNA reads TGTGCCAGCAGACAGGGAATATACGAGCAGTACTTC. The full variable domain, rest sourced from reference TRBV28 and TRBJ2-7, is DVKVTQSSRYLVKRTGEKVFLECVQDMDHENMFWYRQDPGLGLRLIYFSYDVKMKEKGDIPEGYSVSREKKERFSLILESASTNQTSMYLCASRQGIYEQYFGPGTRLTVT.

The chain recombines TRBV18 with TRBJ2-3, with 9 bases that match TRBD2. The germline V gene encodes CDR1 KGHSH and CDR2 LQKENI. This CDR3 comprises 16 residues. Trimming took 3 bases from V and 2 from J; bases not matched to a gene: 6. The CDR3, as DNA: TGTGCCAGCTCACCCTTAGCGGGAGCTGTCACAGATACGCAGTATTTT. Protein sequence: CASSPLAGAVTDTQYF.

This chain links TRBV5-1 with TRBJ2-5; tentative D call: TRBD1 (6 bases). Looked up from germline, CDR1 is SGHRS and CDR2 is YFSETQ. CDR3 length: 14 residues. The V gene lost 3 bases and the J gene lost 2 bases, with 11 bases spanning the gap. CDR3 loop: CASSSTGNQETQYF. The DNA of the CDR3 is TGCGCCAGCAGCTCCACAGGGAATCAAGAGACCCAGTACTTC.